The clone carrying this TCR beta chain was detected once. The method was immunoSEQ multiplex PCR; TCRdb's version includes in-frame clones alone and lacks a portion of them. The sample yields around 80,000 clones, 91% seen once. This CDR3 comprises 13 residues. CDR1 and CDR2 from the germline V gene are KGHSH and LQKENI. Trimming pared 5 bases from V and 8 bases from J, leaving 13 bases between. The sample comes from a study of technical replicates of blood from a few donors. The specimen sequenced was T cells isolated from PBMCs. The chain has TRBV18 and TRBJ2-1; the D gene is possibly TRBD1 (6 bases). The receptor was derived from a human donor in good health. CDR3 amino acids: CASSRTDGYEQFF. DNA of the CDR3: TGTGCCAGCTCAAGGACAGACGGGTATGAGCAGTTCTTC. The entire variable domain, with the rest obtained from reference TRBV18 and TRBJ2-1, is as follows: NAGVMQNPRHLVRRRGQEARLRCSPMKGHSHVYWYRQLPEEGLKFMVYLQKENIIDESGMPKERFSAEFPKEGPSILRIQQVVRGDSAAYFCASSRTDGYEQFFGPGTRLTVL.